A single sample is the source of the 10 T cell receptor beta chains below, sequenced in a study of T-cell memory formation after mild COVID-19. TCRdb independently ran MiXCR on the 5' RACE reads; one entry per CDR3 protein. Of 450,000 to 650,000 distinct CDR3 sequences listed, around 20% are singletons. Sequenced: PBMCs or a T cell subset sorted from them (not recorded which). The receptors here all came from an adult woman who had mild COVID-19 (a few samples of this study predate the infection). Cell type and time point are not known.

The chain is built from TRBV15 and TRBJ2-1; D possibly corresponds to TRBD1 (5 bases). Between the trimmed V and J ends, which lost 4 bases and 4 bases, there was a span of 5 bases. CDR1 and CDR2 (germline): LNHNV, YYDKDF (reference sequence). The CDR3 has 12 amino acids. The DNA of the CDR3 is TGTGCCACCAGCAAGGGGTACAATGAGCAGTTCTTC. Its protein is CATSKGYNEQFF.

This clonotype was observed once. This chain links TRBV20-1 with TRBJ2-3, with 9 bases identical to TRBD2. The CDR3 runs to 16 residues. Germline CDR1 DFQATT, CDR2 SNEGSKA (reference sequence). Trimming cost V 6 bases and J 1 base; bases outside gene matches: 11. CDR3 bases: TGCAGTGCCCGTCATGCGGCGGGAGGGCGCACAGATACGCAGTATTTT. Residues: CSARHAAGGRTDTQYF.

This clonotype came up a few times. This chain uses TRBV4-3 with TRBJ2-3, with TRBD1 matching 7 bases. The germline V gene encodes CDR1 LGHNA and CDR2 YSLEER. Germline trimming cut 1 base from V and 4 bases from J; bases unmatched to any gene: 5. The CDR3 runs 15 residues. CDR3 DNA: TGCGCCAGCAGCCAAGGGCGACAGGGCGCAGATACGCAGTATTTT. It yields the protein CASSQGRQGADTQYF.

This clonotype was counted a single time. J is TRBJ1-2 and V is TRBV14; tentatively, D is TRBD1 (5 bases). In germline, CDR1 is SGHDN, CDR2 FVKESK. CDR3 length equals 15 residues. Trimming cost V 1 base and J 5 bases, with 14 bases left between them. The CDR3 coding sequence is TGTGCCAGCAGCCAAGCTACTCAGGGTCATTATGGCTACACCTTC. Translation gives CASSQATQGHYGYTF. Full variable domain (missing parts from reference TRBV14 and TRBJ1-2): EAGVTQFPSHSVIEKGQTVTLRCDPISGHDNLYWYRRVMGKEIKFLLHFVKESKQDESGMPNNRFLAERTGGTYSTLKVQPAELEDSGVYFCASSQATQGHYGYTFGSGTRLTVV.

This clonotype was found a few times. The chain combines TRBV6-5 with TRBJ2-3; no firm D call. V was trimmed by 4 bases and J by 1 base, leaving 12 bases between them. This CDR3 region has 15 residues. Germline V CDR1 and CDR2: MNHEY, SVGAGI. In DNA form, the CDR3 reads TGTGCCAGCAGTTCGCGGCCCTCCGGCACAGATACGCAGTATTTT. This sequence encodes CASSSRPSGTDTQYF.

In nucleotides, the CDR3 is TGTGCCAGCAGCGTAGAGGGGACTTCTAATGAAAAACTGTTTTTT. Its translation is CASSVEGTSNEKLFF. V and J are TRBV9 and TRBJ1-4, with D perhaps TRBD1 (5 bases). Per germline, CDR1 SGDLS and CDR2 YYNGEE. The germline V and J ends were trimmed by 0 bases and 3 bases, with 9 bases remaining between them. The CDR3 has 15 residues.

CDR3 coding DNA: TGTGCCAGCAGTTACTGGGACAAGCCCCAGCATTTT. It is translated as CASSYWDKPQHF. The V and J genes are TRBV6-6 and TRBJ1-5, with D possibly TRBD1 on 6 matching bases. Germline lookup yields CDR1 MNHNY and CDR2 SVGAGI (reference sequence). The germline V and J ends were trimmed by 1 base and 8 bases, with 6 bases remaining between them. The CDR3 has 12 residues.

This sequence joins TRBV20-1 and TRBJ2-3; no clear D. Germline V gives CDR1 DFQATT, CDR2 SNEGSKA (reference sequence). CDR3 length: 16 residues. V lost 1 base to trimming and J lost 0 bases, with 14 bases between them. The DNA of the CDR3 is TGCAGTGCTAGAGTCGGAGCTGGGTTGAGCACAGATACGCAGTATTTT. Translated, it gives CSARVGAGLSTDTQYF.

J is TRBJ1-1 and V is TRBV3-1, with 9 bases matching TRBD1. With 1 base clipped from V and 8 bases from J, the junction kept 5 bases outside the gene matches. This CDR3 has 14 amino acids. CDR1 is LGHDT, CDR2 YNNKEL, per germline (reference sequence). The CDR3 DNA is TGTGCCAGCAGCCAAGTGGGACAGGGTTGGGAAGCTTTCTTT. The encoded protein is CASSQVGQGWEAFF.

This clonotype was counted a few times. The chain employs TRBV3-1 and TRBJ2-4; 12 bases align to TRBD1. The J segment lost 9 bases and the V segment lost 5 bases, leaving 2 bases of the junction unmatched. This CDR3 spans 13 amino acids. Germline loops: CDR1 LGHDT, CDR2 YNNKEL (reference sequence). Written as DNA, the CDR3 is TGTGCCAGCAGCGGGACAGGGGGCACCATTCAGTACTTC. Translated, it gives CASSGTGGTIQYF.